The 13 T cell receptor beta chains given below trace back to one sample, sequenced in a study of cytomegalovirus exposure and HLA in healthy donors. A multiplex PCR was run with 60 Vbeta primers and 13 Jbeta primers. Repertoires were generated with immunoSEQ multiplex PCR, while TCRdb's copy carries only in-frame clones and drops some. Counted here are some 100,000 clones, roughly 70% occurring once; the ten biggest clones make up 4.5% to 5.5%. Material: PBMCs. These TCRs come from an older woman in good health and CMV-seropositive.

The chain employs TRBV29-1 and TRBJ2-5; D is unclear. The V end lost 6 bases, the J end lost 5 bases, and 13 bases lay between the germline ends. Germline V gene lookup returns CDR1 SQVTM and CDR2 ANQGSEA. The CDR3 covers 12 residues. CDR3 in DNA: TGCAGCGTCGCCTCTAGTACGGAGACCCAGTACTTC. This codes for CSVASSTETQYF.

The chain links TRBV7-8 to TRBJ2-5; the match to TRBD2 covers 8 bases. Matching the DNA end better, TRBJ2-7 makes the J call doubtful. From germline, CDR1 is SGHVS and CDR2 FQNEAQ. The length of the CDR3 is 14 residues. This CDR3 reads CASSQAGATYEQYF. CDR3 nucleotides: TGTGCCAGCAGCCAAGCGGGGGCGACCTACGAGCAGTACTTC.

The genes are TRBV7-8 and TRBJ2-3; tentative D call: TRBD2 (7 bases). Trimming cost V 3 bases and J 1 base, with 11 bases left between them. Germline CDR1 SGHVS, CDR2 FQNEAQ. This CDR3 contains 15 residues. In DNA form, the CDR3 reads TGTGCCAGCAGCTTTGGGGGGGCACGCACAGATACGCAGTATTTT. Amino acids: CASSFGGARTDTQYF.

This chain uses TRBV5-1 with TRBJ1-6, with TRBD1 identical over 9 bases. Germline loops: CDR1 SGHRS, CDR2 YFSETQ. The junction had 11 bases not matched to a gene; V was cut back by 6 bases and J by 10 bases. The CDR3 consists of 15 residues. In nucleotides, the CDR3 is TGCGCCAGCACAGATCCCGGGACAGGGAAATCACCCCTCCACTTT. Encoded protein: CASTDPGTGKSPLHF.

In this sample, this clone turned up a few times. The CDR3 region is CASSTESYGYTF. The CDR3 coding sequence is TGTGCCAGCAGTACAGAGTCCTATGGCTACACCTTC. V gene TRBV2 combines with J gene TRBJ1-2; D is undetermined. Per germline, CDR1 SNHLY and CDR2 FYNNEI. V lost 5 bases, J lost 4 bases, and 8 bases lay in between. This CDR3 contains 12 residues.

The CDR3 region is CASSQDSGYNNQPQHF. The CDR3 DNA follows: TGCGCCAGCAGCCAAGATTCAGGCTACAACAATCAGCCCCAGCATTTT. The V call is TRBV4-1, the J call TRBJ1-5, with unresolved D. With 0 bases removed from V and 3 bases from J, the gap between germline ends came to 12 bases. In germline, CDR1 is MGHRA, CDR2 YSYEKL. This CDR3 comprises 16 residues.

The sample holds a few counts of this clone. The chain is built from TRBV7-3 and TRBJ1-1; weak D call: TRBD1 (6 bases). V lost 5 bases and J 1 base, leaving 14 bases between the germline ends. Germline CDR1 SGHTA, CDR2 FQGTGA. The CDR3 is 15 residues long. In DNA form, the CDR3 reads TGTGCCAGCAGCCACCGGACAGACCCGAACACTGAAGCTTTCTTT. Its protein product is CASSHRTDPNTEAFF.

The V gene is TRBV11-2, the J gene TRBJ1-1; D unresolved. This CDR3 has 13 residues. V dropped 5 bases and J dropped 6 bases, with 13 bases sitting between them. The germline V gene has CDR1 SGHAT and CDR2 FQNNGV. This chain's CDR3 is CASSPRVASEAFF. CDR3 bases: TGTGCCAGCAGCCCCCGGGTGGCTTCTGAAGCTTTCTTT.

The chain joins TRBV19 to TRBJ1-2; the match to TRBD1 covers 11 bases. V was pared by 6 bases and J by 4 bases, with 1 base of the junction left unmatched. CDR3 size: 13 residues. CDR1 and CDR2 (germline): LNHDA, SQIVND (reference sequence). This CDR3 is CASSGTGGYGYTF. CDR3 in DNA: TGTGCCAGTAGCGGGACAGGGGGCTATGGCTACACCTTC.

The chain recombines TRBV7-2 with TRBJ2-3; 11 positions match TRBD2. This CDR3 has 15 residues. J gave up 4 bases and V 7 bases, and 7 bases lay outside the gene matches. Germline CDR1 is SGHTA and CDR2 is FQGNSA. The CDR3 sequence: CASNIAGGAADTQYF. CDR3 DNA: TGTGCCAGCAACATAGCGGGGGGGGCCGCAGATACGCAGTATTTT.

The V call is TRBV7-2, the J call TRBJ1-2; weak D call: TRBD1 (5 bases). CDR1 and CDR2 from the germline V gene are SGHTA and FQGNSA. V was shortened by 5 bases and J by 4 bases, with 11 bases between the two germline ends. The CDR3 sequence is 13 residues long. The CDR3 sequence: CASSPREPYGYTF. The CDR3 region has the DNA TGTGCCAGCAGCCCCAGGGAACCCTATGGCTACACCTTC.

The rearrangement uses TRBV19 and TRBJ1-3; D ambiguous. V gave up 7 bases and J gave up 0 bases, with 7 bases separating them. This CDR3 has 13 amino acids. The germline V gene encodes CDR1 LNHDA and CDR2 SQIVND (reference sequence). CDR3 coding DNA: TGTGCCAGTAAACGGGACTCTGGAAACACCATATATTTT. Translating it yields CASKRDSGNTIYF.

This chain uses TRBV4-3 with TRBJ2-1; 7 nucleotides match TRBD2. The CDR3 is made up of 15 amino acids. Per germline, CDR1 LGHNA and CDR2 YSLEER. V was pared by 0 bases and J by 6 bases, with 5 bases of the junction left unmatched. DNA of the CDR3: TGCGCCAGCAGCCAAGACAGAGCGGGATTCAATGAGCAGTTCTTC. This gives the protein CASSQDRAGFNEQFF.